The 27 T cell receptor beta chains below come from one sample, sequenced in a study of blood T cell repertoires in COVID-19. Profiled with immunoSEQ multiplex PCR; TCRdb holds only in-frame clones, not every one. The table lists 100,000 or so clones, more than 90% of them singletons. The sequenced sample was peripheral blood. The receptors here all came from a man between 18 and 35 years old with acute or convalescent COVID-19.

The chain combines TRBV4-1 with TRBJ1-5; no firm D call. The CDR3 extends over 16 amino acids. Trimming left V 0 bases short and J 0 bases short, with 9 bases between. The V gene's germline CDR1 is MGHRA and CDR2 YSYEKL. The CDR3 DNA reads as TGCGCCAGCAGCCAAGATTCGGGATTTAGCAATCAGCCCCAGCATTTT. Protein sequence: CASSQDSGFSNQPQHF.

J is TRBJ1-5 and V is TRBV4-1, with D perhaps TRBD1 (6 bases). The ends were cut back, 0 bases at V and 8 bases at J, with 14 bases in the middle. Germline-derived CDR1 and CDR2 are MGHRA and YSYEKL. This CDR3 comprises 15 residues. Here the CDR3 DNA reads TGCGCCAGCAGCCAAGATTCTGAAACAGGGAAGCCCCAGCATTTT. This sequence encodes CASSQDSETGKPQHF.

This chain joins TRBV25-1 and TRBJ2-7; 7 bases line up with TRBD2. CDR1 MGHDK and CDR2 SYGVNS come from the germline V gene. CDR3 length: 16 amino acids. With 1 base clipped from V and 4 bases from J, the junction kept 10 bases outside the gene matches. In DNA, the CDR3 is TGTGCCAGCAGTGAATCTGATAGGGGAGGGTCTTACGAGCAGTACTTC. Translating gives CASSESDRGGSYEQYF.

This clone was counted a few times. The CDR3 nucleotides read TGTGCCAGTACCCGACAGGCCCCCTCCTACAATGAGCAGTTCTTC. Translated: CASTRQAPSYNEQFF. This chain uses TRBV19 with TRBJ2-1, with D possibly TRBD1 on 6 matching bases. The CDR3 is 15 amino acids. Germline values: CDR1 LNHDA, CDR2 SQIVND (reference sequence). The germline V and J ends were trimmed by 7 bases and 0 bases, with 13 bases remaining between them. Drawing the rest from reference TRBV19 and TRBJ2-1, the complete variable domain is DGGITQSPKYLFRKEGQNVTLSCEQNLNHDAMYWYRQDPGQGLRLIYYSQIVNDFQKGDIAEGYSVSREKKESFPLTVTSAQKNPTAFYLCASTRQAPSYNEQFFGPGTRLTVL.

This chain connects TRBV7-2 to TRBJ1-2; D uncertain. Germline V gene lookup returns CDR1 SGHTA and CDR2 FQGNSA. V was shortened by 5 bases and J by 6 bases, with 19 bases between the two germline ends. CDR3 length: 15 residues. The CDR3 loop is CASSPTEDEWNGYTF. In DNA, the CDR3 is TGTGCCAGCAGCCCAACAGAAGACGAGTGGAATGGCTACACCTTC.

The chain is built from TRBV3-1 (or the pseudogene TRBV3-2) and TRBJ2-3; D call uncertain. Per germline, CDR1 LGHDT and CDR2 YNNKEL (reference sequence). The germline V and J ends were trimmed by 5 bases and 3 bases, with 9 bases remaining between them. The CDR3 sequence is 13 residues long. The CDR3 DNA is TGTGCCAGCAGCTCCCGACAAACAGATACGCAGTATTTT. Translation: CASSSRQTDTQYF.

The V call is TRBV5-5, the J call TRBJ1-1; perhaps TRBD1 as D (6 bases). Trimming left V 5 bases short and J 1 base short, with 9 bases between. There are 13 residues in the CDR3. Germline CDR1 and CDR2: SGHKS and YYEKEE (reference sequence). CDR3 DNA sequence: TGTGCCAGCAGGGGACAACCGAACACTGAAGCTTTCTTT. Translated, it gives CASRGQPNTEAFF.

The V gene is TRBV6-1, the J gene TRBJ1-2; D is perhaps TRBD1 (6 bases). CDR3 length: 15 amino acids. Germline values: CDR1 MNHNS, CDR2 SASEGT. V gave up 2 bases and J gave up 4 bases, with 14 bases separating them. The CDR3 is CASSEHIGQSYGYTF. CDR3 nucleotides: TGTGCCAGCAGTGAACATATCGGACAGAGCTATGGCTACACCTTC.

The V and J genes are TRBV19 and TRBJ1-2; TRBD1 agrees at 10 bases. With V trimmed by 5 bases and J by 4 bases, 4 bases remained unmatched. CDR1 LNHDA and CDR2 SQIVND come from the germline V gene (reference sequence). This CDR3 is built from 14 residues. Written as DNA, the CDR3 is TGTGCCAGTAGTTCAGGGGACAGGGGCTATGGCTACACCTTC. Its translation is CASSSGDRGYGYTF.

V is TRBV7-9 and J is TRBJ2-2; 14 bases agree with TRBD2. This CDR3 region has 18 residues. Germline values: CDR1 SEHNR, CDR2 FQNEAQ (reference sequence). V lost 2 bases and J lost 7; bases outside the gene matches: 9. For the CDR3, the DNA is TGTGCCAGCAGCTTACCCCAGACTAGCGGGAGGGCCAGCGGGGAGCTGTTTTTT. Encoded protein: CASSLPQTSGRASGELFF.

The V gene is TRBV27, the J gene TRBJ1-1, with no clear D. This CDR3 spans 14 amino acids. From germline, CDR1 is MNHEY and CDR2 SMNVEV (reference sequence). V lost 3 bases to trimming and J lost 2 bases, with 10 bases between them. In nucleotides, the CDR3 is TGTGCCAGCAGTTTTAATCAGGCCAACACTGAAGCTTTCTTT. Protein sequence: CASSFNQANTEAFF.

This clone appeared once. This rearrangement joins TRBV6-5 to TRBJ2-2; 9 bases fit TRBD2. V was clipped by 7 bases and J by 3 bases; unmatched bases: 3. This CDR3 is built from 14 residues. Germline values: CDR1 MNHEY, CDR2 SVGAGI. CDR3 nucleotides: TGTGCCAGCACGAGACTAGCGGACACCGGGGAGCTGTTTTTT. It is translated as CASTRLADTGELFF.

The chain links TRBV6-5 to TRBJ1-2; D gene unclear. The CDR3 is 11 amino acids. V gave up 6 bases and J gave up 4 bases, with 6 bases separating them. Germline V CDR1 and CDR2: MNHEY, SVGAGI. CDR3 loop: CASSGIYGYTF. CDR3 nucleotides: TGTGCCAGCAGCGGGATCTATGGCTACACCTTC.

This chain joins TRBV3-1 (or the pseudogene TRBV3-2) and TRBJ1-2; 7 bases align to TRBD1. V trimming: 0 bases; J trimming: 4 bases; junction bases outside the gene matches: 11. The length of the CDR3 is 17 residues. The germline CDR1 and CDR2 sequences are LGHDT and YNNKEL (reference sequence). CDR3: CASSQDPGQVRLYGYTF. In DNA form, the CDR3 reads TGTGCCAGCAGCCAAGATCCCGGACAGGTTCGCCTCTATGGCTACACCTTC.

This chain uses TRBV3-1 (or the pseudogene TRBV3-2) with TRBJ2-3; possibly TRBD1 for D (7 bases). The CDR3 is made up of 19 amino acids. Trimming cost V 3 bases and J 0 bases, with 22 bases left between them. Germline assignment: CDR1 LGHDT and CDR2 YNNKEL (reference sequence). CDR3 residues: CASSHRRGLGGPSTDTQYF. The CDR3 nucleotides read TGTGCCAGCAGCCACAGAAGGGGGCTGGGGGGTCCTAGCACAGATACGCAGTATTTT.

The chain is built from TRBV14 and TRBJ1-1; D is unresolved. V lost 1 base and J 3 bases, leaving 9 bases between the germline ends. From germline, CDR1 is SGHDN and CDR2 FVKESK. The CDR3 is 14 residues long. The CDR3 nucleotides are TGTGCCAGCAGCCAAGCCCACAGTCACACTGAAGCTTTCTTT. Translated, it gives CASSQAHSHTEAFF.

The chain is built from TRBV7-9 and TRBJ2-2; 13 nucleotides line up with TRBD2. The trim removed 4 bases at V and 5 bases at J, leaving 7 bases unmatched. CDR1 SEHNR and CDR2 FQNEAQ come from the germline V gene (reference sequence). This CDR3 is 17 amino acids long. In DNA, the CDR3 is TGTGCCAGCAGCTCCGGGACTAGCGGGACCGGAACCGGGGAGCTGTTTTTT. Translating it yields CASSSGTSGTGTGELFF.

This chain connects TRBV3-1 (or the pseudogene TRBV3-2) to TRBJ2-5, with 9 nucleotides matching TRBD2. Gene TRBJ2-7 matches the end of the DNA better, so the J call may be wrong. This CDR3 has 18 residues. Per germline, CDR1 LGHDT and CDR2 YNNKEL (reference sequence). CDR3 sequence reads: CASSHGPPGLAFSYEQYF. The CDR3 DNA is TGTGCCAGCAGCCACGGACCGCCAGGACTAGCGTTCTCCTACGAGCAGTACTTC.

This chain joins TRBV5-4 and TRBJ1-1; unclear D gene. Trimming stripped 0 bases from V and 6 bases from J, with 21 bases between. The germline V gene encodes CDR1 SGHNT and CDR2 YYREEE (reference sequence). The length of the CDR3 is 17 residues. The CDR3 bases are TGTGCCAGCAGCTTGGGCCAGGAAAAGGGCTGGAGGCCTGAAGCTTTCTTT. Residues: CASSLGQEKGWRPEAFF. The whole variable domain, remainder taken from reference TRBV5-4 and TRBJ1-1, is ETGVTQSPTHLIKTRGQQVTLRCSSQSGHNTVSWYQQALGQGPQFIFQYYREEENGRGNFPPRFSGLQFPNYSSELNVNALELDDSALYLCASSLGQEKGWRPEAFFGQGTRLTVV.

The chain uses TRBV29-1 and TRBJ2-1; 9 bases are shared with TRBD2. The CDR3 sequence is 14 residues long. The V and J ends lost 6 bases and 8 bases, in that order; junction bases with no gene match: 11. Germline values: CDR1 SQVTM, CDR2 ANQGSEA. The CDR3: CSVATSGPRDEQFF. As DNA, the CDR3 is TGCAGCGTAGCCACTAGCGGGCCTAGGGATGAGCAGTTCTTC.

The gene calls are TRBV19 and TRBJ2-3; D might be TRBD2 (6 bases). CDR3 size: 16 residues. V dropped 4 bases and J dropped 2 bases, with 16 bases sitting between them. The germline gives CDR1 LNHDA, CDR2 SQIVND (reference sequence). The CDR3 nucleotides are TGTGCCAGTAGTACCCGACGTCGGGGGAACACAGATACGCAGTATTTT. Protein: CASSTRRRGNTDTQYF.

This clone was seen a few times. The chain recombines TRBV7-8 with TRBJ1-2; no clear D. The CDR3 has 16 residues. Trimming took off 5 bases at V and 2 bases at J, with 18 bases between the two ends. CDR1 and CDR2 from the germline V gene are SGHVS and FQNEAQ. This chain's CDR3 is CASSASPGEPNYGYTF. CDR3 DNA: TGTGCCAGCAGCGCATCACCCGGGGAACCGAACTATGGCTACACCTTC.

This chain links TRBV27 with TRBJ1-1; D is unclear. The germline V and J ends were trimmed by 3 bases and 0 bases, with 8 bases remaining between them. The CDR3 spans 14 residues. Germline values: CDR1 MNHEY, CDR2 SMNVEV (reference sequence). As DNA, the CDR3 is TGTGCCAGCAGTTTGGGCTCCATGAACACTGAAGCTTTCTTT. It codes for CASSLGSMNTEAFF.

The chain is built from TRBV6-5 and TRBJ1-2; a possible D gene is TRBD1 (6 bases). This CDR3 is built from 14 residues. The V gene's germline CDR1 is MNHEY and CDR2 SVGAGI. The germline V and J ends were trimmed by 7 bases and 2 bases, with 14 bases remaining between them. CDR3 DNA: TGTGCCAGCACCGAACGTAGGGGGAACTATGGCTACACCTTC. Translated, it gives CASTERRGNYGYTF.

The chain recombines TRBV7-9 with TRBJ2-6; 8 nucleotides agree with TRBD1. V gave up 2 bases and J gave up 1 base; unmatched junction bases: 7. Germline CDR1 is SEHNR and CDR2 is FQNEAQ (reference sequence). The CDR3 length is 18 residues. The CDR3 loop reads CASSLRDRTTSGANVLTF. In DNA form, the CDR3 reads TGTGCCAGCAGCTTACGGGACAGGACCACATCTGGGGCCAACGTCCTGACTTTC.

The V gene is TRBV11-2, the J gene TRBJ2-7; 10 bases align to TRBD2. The CDR3 consists of 15 residues. Germline V gene data show CDR1 as SGHAT and CDR2 as FQNNGV. The V gene end was trimmed by 7 bases and the J gene end by 2 bases; junction bases not matched to a gene: 8. Here the CDR3 reads CASTPSGGPPYEQYF. For the CDR3, the DNA is TGTGCCAGCACCCCTAGCGGGGGCCCCCCCTACGAGCAGTACTTC.

The genes are TRBV5-5 and TRBJ2-1; perhaps TRBD1 as D (6 bases). The CDR3 spans 14 residues. CDR1 is SGHKS and CDR2 is YYEKEE in the germline V gene (reference sequence). Trimming took 1 base from V and 7 from J, leaving 12 bases between them. CDR3: CASSLYQGLNEQFF. Written as DNA, the CDR3 is TGTGCCAGCAGCTTGTACCAGGGGCTAAATGAGCAGTTCTTC.